This T cell receptor beta chain came from a study of blood T cell repertoires in COVID-19. Study-wide background: Donors in the United States, Italy and Spain gave samples during acute or convalescent COVID-19. Sources were T cells, B-cell-depleted T cells, or PBMCs; the material itself was cDNA or gDNA.

CDR1 is SGHTA, CDR2 FQGTGA, per germline. Trimming left V 1 base short and J 0 bases short, with 7 bases between. The CDR3 sequence is 14 residues long. In this sample, this clone turned up a few times. Per the original data handling: Estimates of nucleated cell counts were drawn from the amplification of reference gene primers. Profiling relied on immunoSEQ multiplex PCR, and the TCRdb table lists in-frame clones only, not all of them. The V and J calls and the clone size are those of that table, but D and trimming were determined from the DNA. The sample contains roughly 43,000 clones, 88% of which appear only once.

The sequenced material came from peripheral blood. The rearrangement links TRBV7-3 to TRBJ2-7, with D possibly matching TRBD2 (5 bases). The clonotype originates from a human donor in a cohort sampled during active COVID-19. CDR3 nucleotide sequence: TGTGCCAGCAGCTTAAGCGGGTCCTCCTACGAGCAGTACTTC. Its protein is CASSLSGSSYEQYF.